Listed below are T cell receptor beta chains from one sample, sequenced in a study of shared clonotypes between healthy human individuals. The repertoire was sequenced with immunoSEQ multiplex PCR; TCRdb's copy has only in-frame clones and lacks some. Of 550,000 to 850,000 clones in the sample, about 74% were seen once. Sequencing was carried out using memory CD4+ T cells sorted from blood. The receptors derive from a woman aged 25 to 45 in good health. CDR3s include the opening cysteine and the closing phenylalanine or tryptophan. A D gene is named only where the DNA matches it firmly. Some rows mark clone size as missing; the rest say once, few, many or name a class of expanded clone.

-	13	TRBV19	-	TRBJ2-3	CATRVKSTDTQYF	TGTGCCACCCGGGTGAAGAGCACAGATACGCAGTATTTT
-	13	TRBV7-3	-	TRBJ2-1	CASSQTGDNEQFF	TGTGCCAGCAGCCAGACGGGGGACAATGAGCAGTTCTTC
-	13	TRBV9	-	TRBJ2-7	CASSGTLPYEQYF	TGTGCCAGCAGCGGGACCTTACCCTACGAGCAGTACTTC
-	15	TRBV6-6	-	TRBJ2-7	CASRGAGTAGGEQYF	TGTGCCAGCAGAGGGGCGGGGACCGCCGGGGGCGAGCAGTACTTC
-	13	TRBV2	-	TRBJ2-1	CASSGDGNNEQFF	TGTGCCAGCAGTGGAGACGGAAACAATGAGCAGTTCTTC
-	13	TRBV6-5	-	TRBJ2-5	CASSYGSQETQYF	TGTGCCAGCAGTTACGGCAGCCAAGAGACCCAGTACTTC
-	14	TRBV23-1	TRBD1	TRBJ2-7	CASSQRGRRYEQYF	TGCGCCAGCAGTCAAAGGGGGCGTAGGTACGAGCAGTACTTC
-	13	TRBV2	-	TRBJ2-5	CASSEGWEETQYF	TGTGCCAGCAGTGAGGGGTGGGAGGAGACCCAGTACTTC
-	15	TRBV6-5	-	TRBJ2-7	CASSYLAVSSYEQYF	TGTGCCAGCAGTTACTTGGCGGTGAGCTCCTACGAGCAGTACTTC
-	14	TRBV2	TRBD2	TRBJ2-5	CASSGLAGIETQYF	TGTGCCAGCAGTGGACTAGCGGGGATAGAGACCCAGTACTTC
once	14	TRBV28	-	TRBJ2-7	CASRRQGPTYEQYF	TGTGCCAGCAGAAGACAAGGACCAACCTACGAGCAGTACTTC
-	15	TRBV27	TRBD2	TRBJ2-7	CASSLSRTSPYEQYF	TGTGCCAGCAGTTTATCCCGGACTAGCCCCTACGAGCAGTACTTC
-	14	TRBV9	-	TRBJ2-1	CASSVALDRDEQFF	TGTGCCAGCAGCGTAGCTCTAGATCGCGATGAGCAGTTCTTC
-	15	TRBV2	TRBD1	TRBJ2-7	CASRGVTGVSPEQYF	TGTGCCAGCAGGGGGGTGACAGGGGTATCCCCCGAGCAGTACTTC
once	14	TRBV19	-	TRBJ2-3	CASSPGLSTDTQYF	TGTGCCAGTAGTCCTGGACTATCCACAGATACGCAGTATTTT
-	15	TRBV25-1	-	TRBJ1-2	CASRPATVLLYGYTF	TGTGCCAGCAGGCCCGCGACAGTTCTGCTCTATGGCTACACCTTC
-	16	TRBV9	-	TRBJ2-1	CASSVEIGSSYNEQFF	TGTGCCAGCAGCGTAGAGATCGGGTCCTCCTACAATGAGCAGTTCTTC
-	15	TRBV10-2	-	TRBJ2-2	CASGKTAANTGELFF	TGCGCCAGCGGGAAAACAGCTGCGAACACCGGGGAGCTGTTTTTT
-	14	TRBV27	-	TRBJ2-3	CASSWYLDTDTQYF	TGTGCCAGCAGTTGGTACTTAGACACAGATACGCAGTATTTT
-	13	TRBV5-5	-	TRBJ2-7	CASSPQAGYEQYF	TGTGCCAGCAGCCCACAGGCAGGCTACGAGCAGTACTTC
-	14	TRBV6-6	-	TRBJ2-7	CASSYPGLVDEQYF	TGTGCCAGCAGTTACCCCGGTCTAGTTGACGAGCAGTACTTC
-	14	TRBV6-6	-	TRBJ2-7	CASSGQGGNYEQYF	TGTGCCAGCAGCGGACAGGGAGGGAACTACGAGCAGTACTTC
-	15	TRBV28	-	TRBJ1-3	CASSSGRISGNTIYF	TGTGCCAGCAGTTCAGGACGGATATCTGGAAACACCATATATTTT
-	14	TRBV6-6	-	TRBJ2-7	CASSYGGESREQYF	TGTGCCAGCAGTTACGGGGGAGAGTCGCGCGAGCAGTACTTC
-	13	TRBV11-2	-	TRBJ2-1	CASSPQEVGEQFF	TGTGCCAGCAGCCCCCAGGAGGTGGGTGAGCAGTTCTTC
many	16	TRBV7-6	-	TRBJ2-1	CASSLAVWEGQGEQFF	TGTGCCAGCAGCTTAGCGGTCTGGGAGGGCCAGGGGGAGCAGTTCTTC
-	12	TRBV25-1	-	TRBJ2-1	CASSEWGWEQFF	TGTGCCAGCAGTGAATGGGGTTGGGAGCAGTTCTTC
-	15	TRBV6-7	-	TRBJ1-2	CASSFLTRGDYGYTF	TGTGCCAGCAGTTTCTTAACAAGAGGGGATTATGGCTACACCTTC
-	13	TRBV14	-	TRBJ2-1	CASSHARYNEQFF	TGTGCCAGCAGCCACGCCAGGTACAATGAGCAGTTCTTC
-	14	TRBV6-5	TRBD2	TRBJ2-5	CASSHLTSMVTQYF	TGTGCCAGCAGCCACCTGACTAGCATGGTGACCCAGTACTTC
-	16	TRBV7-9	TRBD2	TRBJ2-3	CASSLNPAGGADTQYF	TGTGCCAGCAGCTTAAACCCGGCGGGAGGGGCAGATACGCAGTATTTT
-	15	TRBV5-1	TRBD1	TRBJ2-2	CASSLEGARAGELFF	TGCGCCAGCAGCTTAGAGGGGGCGAGGGCCGGGGAGCTGTTTTTT
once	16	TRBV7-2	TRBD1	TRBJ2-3	CASSWAGTGGTDTQYF	TGTGCCAGCAGCTGGGCCGGGACAGGGGGAACAGATACGCAGTATTTT
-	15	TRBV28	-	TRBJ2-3	CASRGRLRGTDTQYF	TGTGCCAGCAGGGGAAGGTTAAGGGGCACAGATACGCAGTATTTT
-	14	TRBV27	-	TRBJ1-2	CASSYNTRESGYTF	TGTGCCAGCAGTTATAACACCCGGGAATCTGGCTACACCTTC
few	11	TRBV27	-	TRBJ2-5	CASSLGETQYF	TGTGCCAGCAGTTTAGGGGAGACCCAGTACTTC
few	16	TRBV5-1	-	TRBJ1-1	CASSPGRGEMNTEAFF	TGCGCCAGCAGCCCAGGCCGAGGGGAGATGAACACTGAAGCTTTCTTT
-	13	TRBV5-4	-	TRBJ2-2	CASSLESTGELFF	TGTGCCAGCAGCTTGGAGAGCACCGGGGAGCTGTTTTTT
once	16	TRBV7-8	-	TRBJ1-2	CASSPTLLGADYGYTF	TGTGCCAGCAGCCCAACTCTGTTGGGGGCGGACTATGGCTACACCTTC
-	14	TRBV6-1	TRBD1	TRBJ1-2	CASRAGQGTGGYTF	TGTGCCAGCAGAGCGGGACAGGGGACAGGGGGCTACACCTTC
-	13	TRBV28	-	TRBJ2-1	CASSLPVLNEQFF	TGTGCCAGCAGTTTACCGGTCTTGAATGAGCAGTTCTTC
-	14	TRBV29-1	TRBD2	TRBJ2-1	CSAETSGSYNEQFF	TGCAGCGCCGAGACTAGCGGGAGTTACAATGAGCAGTTCTTC
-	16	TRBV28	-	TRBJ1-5	CASSPRGEGKNQPQHF	TGTGCCAGCAGTCCTCGTGGGGAAGGGAAAAATCAGCCCCAGCATTTT
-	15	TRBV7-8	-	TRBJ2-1	CASSFDGQNHNEQFF	TGTGCCAGCAGCTTCGATGGGCAGAACCACAATGAGCAGTTCTTC
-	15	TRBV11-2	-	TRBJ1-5	CASSLDSGSNQPQHF	TGTGCCAGCAGCTTAGACTCGGGTAGCAATCAGCCCCAGCATTTT
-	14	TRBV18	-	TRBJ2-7	CASSPESFGNEQYF	TGTGCCAGCTCCCCTGAGTCCTTTGGGAACGAGCAGTACTTC
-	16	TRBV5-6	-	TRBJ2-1	CASSLYSRGESNEQFF	TGTGCCAGCAGCTTGTATTCGAGGGGGGAGTCTAATGAGCAGTTCTTC
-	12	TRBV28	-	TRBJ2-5	CASSAVGETQYF	TGTGCCAGCAGTGCGGTCGGGGAGACCCAGTACTTC
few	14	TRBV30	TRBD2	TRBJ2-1	CAWTTSGSYNEQFF	TGTGCCTGGACCACTAGCGGTTCCTACAATGAGCAGTTCTTC